These 27 T cell receptor beta chains share one sample of origin, sequenced in a study of identical twins. Using its own MiXCR run on the 5' RACE reads, TCRdb lists one record per CDR3 protein. There are 240,000 or so distinct CDR3 sequences in the sample; over 9.5% occur only once, and 3.5% to 4.5% lies in the top ten. These same data were also listed under a study on yellow fever vaccine responses in identical twins.

The sequenced sample was memory (CD45RO+) T cells sorted from blood. The receptors here all came from a woman between 18 and 30 years old in good health.

This clonotype was detected a few times. This chain joins TRBV10-2 and TRBJ1-1; D ambiguous. CDR3 length equals 13 residues. The germline gives CDR1 WSHSY, CDR2 SAAADI. Between the trimmed V and J ends, which lost 4 bases and 4 bases, there was a span of 10 bases. The CDR3: CASSVKGPTEAFF. CDR3 in DNA: TGCGCCAGCAGTGTCAAGGGTCCCACTGAAGCTTTCTTT.

This clonotype occurred a few times. This sequence joins TRBV5-1 and TRBJ1-5, with TRBD1 as a possible D gene (6 bases). Deletions cut 6 bases from V and 4 bases from J, with 17 bases between. The CDR3 is made up of 15 amino acids. Looked up from germline, CDR1 is SGHRS and CDR2 is YFSETQ. This CDR3 is CASTLSGASNQPQHF. DNA of the CDR3: TGCGCCAGCACCCTGTCAGGGGCGTCGAATCAGCCCCAGCATTTT.

This clonotype was found many times. The V and J genes are TRBV29-1 and TRBJ2-1; possibly TRBD1 or TRBD2 for D (5 bases each). Germline values: CDR1 SQVTM, CDR2 ANQGSEA. The CDR3 has 15 residues. The germline V and J ends were trimmed by 2 bases and 10 bases, with 21 bases remaining between them. CDR3 nucleotide sequence: TGCAGCGTTGAAAAGGAGAGGCTGGGGACCCGGGAGCAGTTCTTC. Amino acids: CSVEKERLGTREQFF.

The rearrangement joins TRBV27 to TRBJ2-1; unclear D gene. Germline V CDR1 and CDR2: MNHEY, SMNVEV (reference sequence). V was shortened by 4 bases and J by 0 bases, with 10 bases between the two germline ends. The CDR3 runs to 15 residues. CDR3 in DNA: TGTGCCAGCAGTTCCCTGGTAAGCTCCTACAATGAGCAGTTCTTC. Protein: CASSSLVSSYNEQFF.

This clonotype was detected a few times. This sequence joins TRBV7-2 and TRBJ2-1, with D possibly being TRBD1 (5 bases). This CDR3 is 16 amino acids long. Trimming cost V 5 bases and J 2 bases, with 16 bases left between them. Germline CDR1 SGHTA, CDR2 FQGNSA. The CDR3, as DNA: TGTGCCAGCAGCCCAGCCTGGCAGGGTACCTACAATGAGCAGTTCTTC. This gives the protein CASSPAWQGTYNEQFF. Using reference TRBV7-2 and TRBJ2-1 for the parts outside the CDR3, the full variable domain is GAGVSQSPSNKVTEKGKDVELRCDPISGHTALYWYRQSLGQGLEFLIYFQGNSAPDKSGLPSDRFSAERTGGSVSTLTIQRTQQEDSAVYLCASSPAWQGTYNEQFFGPGTRLTVL.

This clonotype was counted a few times. The J gene is TRBJ2-7, the V gene TRBV11-2; tentatively, D is TRBD1 (5 bases). CDR1 and CDR2 from the germline V gene are SGHAT and FQNNGV. This CDR3 contains 14 residues. Trimming took 2 bases from V and 4 from J, leaving 12 bases between them. DNA for the CDR3: TGTGCCAGCAGCTTATCAGCAGGGATGTACGAGCAGTACTTC. Translated: CASSLSAGMYEQYF.

This clonotype was seen ten or more times. The chain links TRBV12-3 or TRBV12-4 to TRBJ1-1; 8 bases match TRBD1. The CDR3 consists of 13 residues. V lost 6 bases, J lost 5 bases, and 5 bases stayed unmatched. Here the CDR3 DNA reads TGTGCCAGCAGGAGGGGACAGGAGACTGAAGCTTTCTTT. Amino acids: CASRRGQETEAFF.

This clonotype appeared a few times. The rearrangement joins TRBV20-1 to TRBJ1-4; D might be TRBD1 (5 bases). Germline lookup yields CDR1 DFQATT and CDR2 SNEGSKA (reference sequence). Trimming shortened V by 6 bases and J by 10 bases, and 18 bases separated the two germline ends. The CDR3 is 13 residues long. CDR3 residues: CSAPSGGSVKLFF. CDR3 nucleotides: TGCAGTGCCCCCAGTGGGGGGAGCGTAAAACTGTTTTTT.

This clonotype has a handful of counts. J is TRBJ2-2 and V is TRBV4-3; 8 bases fit TRBD2. CDR1 and CDR2 (germline): LGHNA, YSLEER. The CDR3 contains 17 residues. Unmatched junction bases numbered 6, after V lost 3 bases and J lost 0 bases. CDR3 protein: CASSHPTSGANTGELFF. In DNA, the CDR3 is TGCGCCAGCAGCCACCCTACTAGCGGAGCGAACACCGGGGAGCTGTTTTTT.

This clonotype occurred a few times. The rearrangement links TRBV11-3 to TRBJ2-3, with unresolved D. Trimming took 7 bases from V and 7 from J, leaving 6 bases between them. Germline CDR1 SGHNT, CDR2 YENEEA. The CDR3 has 10 amino acids. CDR3 DNA sequence: TGTGCCAGCACCCAGAATACGCAGTATTTT. It encodes CASTQNTQYF.

V and J are TRBV20-1 and TRBJ1-1; D is uncertain. CDR3 length: 12 residues. The germline V and J ends were trimmed by 4 bases and 0 bases, with 6 bases remaining between them. CDR1 and CDR2 (germline): DFQATT, SNEGSKA (reference sequence). This CDR3 reads CSATYLNTEAFF. The CDR3 DNA follows: TGCAGTGCTACATATCTGAACACTGAAGCTTTCTTT.

V and J are TRBV14 and TRBJ1-1; 10 bases map to TRBD1. V shed 5 bases, J shed 11 bases, and the junction held 11 bases outside the gene matches. This CDR3 is 14 amino acids long. Germline V gives CDR1 SGHDN, CDR2 FVKESK. CDR3 in amino acids: CASSSPTGGRPAFF. Written as DNA, the CDR3 is TGTGCCAGCAGCTCCCCGACAGGGGGCCGCCCGGCTTTCTTT.

V and J are TRBV6-1 and TRBJ2-5; D may be TRBD2 (6 bases). Trimming stripped 6 bases from V and 1 base from J, with 12 bases between. The CDR3 has 14 residues. CDR1 and CDR2 (germline): MNHNS, SASEGT. The CDR3 nucleotides read TGTGCCAGCAGCGGGACTCGAGTCCAAGAGACCCAGTACTTC. Protein: CASSGTRVQETQYF.

The table lists this clonotype with many counts. This rearrangement joins TRBV12-3 or TRBV12-4 to TRBJ1-1; the D is unclear. Trimming took off 7 bases at V and 8 bases at J, with 14 bases between the two ends. The CDR3 extends over 12 amino acids. The CDR3 region has the DNA TGTGCCAGCATGCGAGGGTCCTCGGAAGCTTTCTTT. Translating it yields CASMRGSSEAFF.

The rearrangement links TRBV7-2 to TRBJ2-5; D gene unclear. The CDR3 contains 12 residues. Germline V gene sequence: CDR1 SGHTA, CDR2 FQGNSA. V lost 2 bases, J lost 3 bases, and 4 bases lay in between. The chain's CDR3 is CASSLNKETQYF. In nucleotides, the CDR3 is TGTGCCAGCAGCTTAAACAAAGAGACCCAGTACTTC.

V and J are TRBV18 and TRBJ2-1; D might be TRBD1 or TRBD2, each matching 5 bases. Trimming removed 4 bases from V and 7 bases from J, with 17 bases in between. The CDR3 sequence is 15 residues long. CDR1 and CDR2 from the germline V gene are KGHSH and LQKENI. CDR3: CASSRSGGEGNEQFF. The CDR3 nucleotides read TGTGCCAGCTCACGGAGCGGAGGAGAGGGGAATGAGCAGTTCTTC.

The chain combines TRBV24-1 with TRBJ2-1; D may match TRBD1 or TRBD2 (5 bases each). V lost 9 bases to trimming and J lost 5 bases, with 13 bases between them. Germline values: CDR1 KGHDR, CDR2 SFDVKD. The CDR3 has 13 amino acids. The CDR3 protein is CATRGWANNEQFF. In DNA, the CDR3 is TGTGCCACCCGGGGCTGGGCCAACAATGAGCAGTTCTTC.

This sequence joins TRBV5-1 and TRBJ1-2; the D gene is possibly TRBD1 (6 bases). The CDR3 covers 14 residues. Trimming took 4 bases from V and 6 from J, leaving 16 bases between them. Germline CDR1 is SGHRS and CDR2 is YFSETQ. The CDR3 sequence: CASSPGGYKDGYTF. The CDR3 DNA reads as TGCGCCAGCAGCCCTGGGGGCTATAAGGATGGCTACACCTTC.

This clonotype was counted ten times or more. The chain carries TRBV15 and TRBJ2-3, with 7 bases matching TRBD2. This CDR3 is built from 18 residues. V gave up 3 bases and J gave up 1 base; unmatched junction bases: 13. Germline CDR1 is LNHNV and CDR2 is YYDKDF (reference sequence). Here the CDR3 reads CATSSPWAGVAGTDTQYF. The DNA of the CDR3 is TGTGCCACCAGCAGTCCCTGGGCGGGGGTAGCTGGCACAGATACGCAGTATTTT.

The chain has TRBV7-3 and TRBJ2-2; TRBD2 aligns across 14 bases. This CDR3 region has 16 residues. Germline V gene lookup returns CDR1 SGHTA and CDR2 FQGTGA. V was pared by 4 bases and J by 7 bases, with 5 bases of the junction left unmatched. CDR3 in amino acids: CASSYRLAGGIGELFF. In DNA form, the CDR3 reads TGTGCCAGCAGCTACCGACTAGCGGGGGGGATCGGGGAGCTGTTTTTT.

This clonotype has ten or more counts. The chain recombines TRBV12-3 or TRBV12-4 with TRBJ2-3; 11 nucleotides align to TRBD2. The CDR3 sequence is 15 residues long. Losses at the gene ends were 9 bases for V and 6 bases for J; bases not matched to a gene: 11. CDR3 loop: CASSNSGGAGDTQYF. CDR3 nucleotide sequence: TGTGCCAGTTCCAATAGCGGGGGGGCCGGGGATACGCAGTATTTT.

This clonotype came up a few times. This chain links TRBV7-2 with TRBJ2-1, with D possibly TRBD2 on 6 matching bases. Trimming cost V 5 bases and J 9 bases, with 14 bases left between them. Germline-derived CDR1 and CDR2 are SGHTA and FQGNSA. The CDR3 covers 13 residues. The DNA of the CDR3 is TGTGCCAGCAGCCGACTCCTCGGGGGTGAGCAGTTCTTC. Translated: CASSRLLGGEQFF.

This clonotype has ten or more counts. V is TRBV12-3 or TRBV12-4 and J is TRBJ1-1, with 9 positions matching TRBD1. This CDR3 spans 15 amino acids. Trimming cost V 5 bases and J 5 bases; bases outside gene matches: 9. CDR3 protein: CASSPLGTGPTEAFF. CDR3 DNA: TGTGCCAGCAGTCCGCTAGGGACAGGGCCGACTGAAGCTTTCTTT.

CDR3 DNA sequence: TGCAGTGTGACGTCTGAAGATACGCAGTATTTT. Translation: CSVTSEDTQYF. The rearrangement links TRBV20-1 to TRBJ2-3; D is undetermined. From germline, CDR1 is DFQATT and CDR2 SNEGSKA (reference sequence). V dropped 7 bases and J dropped 5 bases, with 10 bases sitting between them. The CDR3 contains 11 residues.

V is TRBV4-1 and J is TRBJ1-1; D may be TRBD1 (5 bases). The V and J ends lost 1 base and 1 base respectively, with 10 bases between them. Germline CDR1 reads MGHRA; CDR2 reads YSYEKL. The CDR3 totals 15 residues. The chain's CDR3 is CASSQVGRENTEAFF. The CDR3, as DNA: TGCGCCAGCAGCCAAGTAGGCAGGGAGAACACTGAAGCTTTCTTT.

This clonotype was counted a few times. V and J are TRBV5-1 and TRBJ2-7, with 7 bases that match TRBD2. Losses at the gene ends were 0 bases for V and 2 bases for J; bases not matched to a gene: 5. Germline CDR1 and CDR2: SGHRS and YFSETQ. This CDR3 comprises 15 residues. The CDR3 nucleotides are TGCGCCAGCAGCTTGGCCAGCGGGGTAACCTACGAGCAGTACTTC. Its translation is CASSLASGVTYEQYF.

This clonotype was found a few times. This chain connects TRBV7-8 to TRBJ1-1; tentative D call: TRBD1 (5 bases). This CDR3 comprises 14 residues. With 5 bases removed from V and 2 bases from J, the gap between germline ends came to 12 bases. Germline V gene lookup returns CDR1 SGHVS and CDR2 FQNEAQ. Here the CDR3 reads CASSTRQPNTEAFF. For the CDR3, the DNA is TGTGCCAGCAGCACTCGACAGCCCAACACTGAAGCTTTCTTT.